The clone carrying this T cell receptor (beta chain) showed up just a few times. Its antigen is currently unknown. Quantitative 5'-RACE was performed with molecular barcodes, and it yielded the TCR beta libraries. TCRdb passed the 5' RACE reads through MiXCR, listing each CDR3 protein once. The table shows about 480,000 distinct CDR3 sequences, with roughly 15% occurring only once. This sample was included in a study of CD8 T cells in ankylosing spondylitis. The study, taken as a whole, reports: A motif of several highly homologous TCR beta variants was seen as apparently characteristic of ankylosing spondylitis blood. Several of the motif variants were reported before in synovial fluid and blood from reactive arthritis. Disease-linked clones had a CD8+ phenotype and relatively low frequency in peripheral blood. Disease-associated clones were reportedly significantly overrepresented in matched ankylosing spondylitis synovial fluid.

Germline CDR1 is SGHTA and CDR2 is FQGNSA. With 5 bases clipped from V and 4 bases from J, the junction kept 7 bases outside the gene matches. This CDR3 spans 14 amino acids. The chain employs TRBV7-2 and TRBJ1-1; 7 nucleotides match TRBD1. The sequenced sample consisted of blood, either unsorted or a sorted T cell fraction (not recorded which). This receptor was taken from a male donor with ankylosing spondylitis. Here the CDR3 reads CASSNTGVGTEAFF. The CDR3 DNA sequence: TGTGCCAGCAGCAACACAGGGGTCGGCACTGAAGCTTTCTTT.